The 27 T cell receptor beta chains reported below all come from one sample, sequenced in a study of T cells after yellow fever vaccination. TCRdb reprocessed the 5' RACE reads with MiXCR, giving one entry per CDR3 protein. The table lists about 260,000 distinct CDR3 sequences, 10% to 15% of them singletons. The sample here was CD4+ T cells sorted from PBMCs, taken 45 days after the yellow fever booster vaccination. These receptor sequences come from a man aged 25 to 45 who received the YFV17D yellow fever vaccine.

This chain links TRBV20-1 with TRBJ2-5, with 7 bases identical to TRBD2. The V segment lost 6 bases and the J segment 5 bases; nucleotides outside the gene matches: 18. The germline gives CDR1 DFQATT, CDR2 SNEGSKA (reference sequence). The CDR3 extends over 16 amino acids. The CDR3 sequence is CSALPGTAGVFETQYF. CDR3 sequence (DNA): TGCAGTGCCCTCCCCGGTACTGCGGGAGTCTTCGAGACCCAGTACTTC.

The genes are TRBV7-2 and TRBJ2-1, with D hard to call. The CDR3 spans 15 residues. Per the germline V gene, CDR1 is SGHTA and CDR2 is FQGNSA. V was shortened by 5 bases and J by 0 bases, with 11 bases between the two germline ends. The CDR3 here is CASSRRESSYNEQFF. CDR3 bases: TGTGCCAGCAGCCGAAGGGAAAGCTCCTACAATGAGCAGTTCTTC.

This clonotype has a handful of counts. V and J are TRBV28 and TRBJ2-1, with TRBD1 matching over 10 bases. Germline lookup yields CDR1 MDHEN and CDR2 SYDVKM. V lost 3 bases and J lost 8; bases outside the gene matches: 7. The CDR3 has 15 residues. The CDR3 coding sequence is TGTGCCAGCAGTTTTGAAGGGACAGGGGATCATGAGCAGTTCTTC. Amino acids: CASSFEGTGDHEQFF.

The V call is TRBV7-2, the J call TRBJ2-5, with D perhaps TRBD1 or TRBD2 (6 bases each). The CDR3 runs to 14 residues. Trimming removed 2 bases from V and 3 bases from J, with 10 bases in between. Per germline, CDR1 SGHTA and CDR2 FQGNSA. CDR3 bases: TGTGCCAGCAGCTTATCGGGGGCAGAAGAGACCCAGTACTTC. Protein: CASSLSGAEETQYF.

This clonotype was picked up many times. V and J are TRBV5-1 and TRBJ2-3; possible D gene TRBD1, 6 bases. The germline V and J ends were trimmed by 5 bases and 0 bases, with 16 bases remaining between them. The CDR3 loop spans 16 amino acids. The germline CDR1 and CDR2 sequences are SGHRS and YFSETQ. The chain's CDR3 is CASSPGGGPSTDTQYF. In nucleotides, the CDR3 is TGCGCCAGCAGTCCTGGGGGCGGCCCTAGCACAGATACGCAGTATTTT.

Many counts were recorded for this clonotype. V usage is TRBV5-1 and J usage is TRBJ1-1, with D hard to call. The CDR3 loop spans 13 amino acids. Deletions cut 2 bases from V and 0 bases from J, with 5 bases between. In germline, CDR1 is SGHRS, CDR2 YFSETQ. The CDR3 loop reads CASSLEVNTEAFF. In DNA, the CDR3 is TGCGCCAGCAGCTTAGAGGTGAACACTGAAGCTTTCTTT.

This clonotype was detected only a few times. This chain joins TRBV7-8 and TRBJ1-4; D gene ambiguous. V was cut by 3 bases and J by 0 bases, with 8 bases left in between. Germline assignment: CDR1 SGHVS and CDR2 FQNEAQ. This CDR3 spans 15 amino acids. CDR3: CASSLLPATNEKLFF. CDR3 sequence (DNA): TGTGCCAGCAGCTTGTTGCCTGCAACTAATGAAAAACTGTTTTTT. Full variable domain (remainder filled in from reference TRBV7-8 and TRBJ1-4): GAGVSQSPRYKVAKRGQDVALRCDPISGHVSLFWYQQALGQGPEFLTYFQNEAQLDKSGLPSDRFFAERPEGSVSTLKIQRTQQEDSAVYLCASSLLPATNEKLFFGSGTQLSVL.

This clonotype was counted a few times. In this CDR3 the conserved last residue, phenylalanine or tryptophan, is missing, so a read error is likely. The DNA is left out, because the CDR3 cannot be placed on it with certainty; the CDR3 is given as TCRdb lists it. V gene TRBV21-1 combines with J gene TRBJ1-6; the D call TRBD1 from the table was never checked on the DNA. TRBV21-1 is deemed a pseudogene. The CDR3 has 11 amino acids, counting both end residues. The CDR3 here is CASSKVSRGID.

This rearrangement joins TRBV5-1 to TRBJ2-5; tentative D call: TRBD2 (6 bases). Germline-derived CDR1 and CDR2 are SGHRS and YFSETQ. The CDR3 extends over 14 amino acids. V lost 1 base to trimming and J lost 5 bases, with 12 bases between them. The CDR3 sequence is CASSLKAGWETQYF. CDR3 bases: TGCGCCAGCAGCTTGAAGGCGGGATGGGAGACCCAGTACTTC.

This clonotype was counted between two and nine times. CDR3 sequence: CATSDTTGTSGYNEQFF. CDR3 nucleotides: TGTGCCACCAGTGATACCACCGGGACTAGCGGGTACAATGAGCAGTTCTTC. The chain links TRBV24-1 to TRBJ2-1; TRBD2 agrees at 12 bases. The CDR3 consists of 17 residues. Germline V gene lookup returns CDR1 KGHDR and CDR2 SFDVKD. Unmatched junction bases numbered 6, after V lost 3 bases and J lost 4 bases.

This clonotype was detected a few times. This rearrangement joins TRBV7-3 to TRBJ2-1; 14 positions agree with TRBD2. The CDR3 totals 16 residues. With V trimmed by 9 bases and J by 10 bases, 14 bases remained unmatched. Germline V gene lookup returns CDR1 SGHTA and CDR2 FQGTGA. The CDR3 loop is CASSFLGLAGVGEQFF. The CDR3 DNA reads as TGTGCCAGTTCTTTTTTGGGACTAGCGGGAGTAGGGGAGCAGTTCTTC.

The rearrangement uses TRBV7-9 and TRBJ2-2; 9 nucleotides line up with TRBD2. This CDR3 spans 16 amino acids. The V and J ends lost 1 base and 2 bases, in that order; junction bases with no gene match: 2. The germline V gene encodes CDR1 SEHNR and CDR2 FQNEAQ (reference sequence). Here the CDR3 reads CASSLGAGGNTGELFF. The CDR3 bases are TGTGCCAGCAGCTTAGGAGCGGGAGGAAACACCGGGGAGCTGTTTTTT.

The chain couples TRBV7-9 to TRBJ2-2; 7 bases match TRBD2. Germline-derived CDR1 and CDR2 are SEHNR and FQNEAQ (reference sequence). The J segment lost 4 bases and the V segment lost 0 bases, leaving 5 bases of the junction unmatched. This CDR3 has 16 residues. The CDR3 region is CASSLATGRVTGELFF. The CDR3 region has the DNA TGTGCCAGCAGCTTAGCGACGGGGAGGGTCACCGGGGAGCTGTTTTTT. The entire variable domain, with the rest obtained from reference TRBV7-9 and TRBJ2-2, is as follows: DTGVSQNPRHKITKRGQNVTFRCDPISEHNRLYWYRQTLGQGPEFLTYFQNEAQLEKSRLLSDRFSAERPKGSFSTLEIQRTEQGDSAMYLCASSLATGRVTGELFFGEGSRLTVL.

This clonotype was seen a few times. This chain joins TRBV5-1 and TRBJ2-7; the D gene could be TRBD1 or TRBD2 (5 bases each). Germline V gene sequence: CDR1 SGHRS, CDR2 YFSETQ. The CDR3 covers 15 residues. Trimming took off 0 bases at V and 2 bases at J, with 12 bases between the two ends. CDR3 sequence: CASSLAWDGPYEQYF. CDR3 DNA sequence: TGCGCCAGCAGCTTGGCCTGGGACGGACCCTACGAGCAGTACTTC. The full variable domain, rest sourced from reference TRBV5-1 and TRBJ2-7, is KAGVTQTPRYLIKTRGQQVTLSCSPISGHRSVSWYQQTPGQGLQFLFEYFSETQRNKGNFPGRFSGRQFSNSRSEMNVSTLELGDSALYLCASSLAWDGPYEQYFGPGTRLTVT.

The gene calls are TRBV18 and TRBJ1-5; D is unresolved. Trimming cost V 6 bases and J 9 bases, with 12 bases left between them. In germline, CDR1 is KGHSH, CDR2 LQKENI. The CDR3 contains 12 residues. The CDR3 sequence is CASSPRAGPQHF. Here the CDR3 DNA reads TGTGCCAGCTCCCCGAGGGCAGGGCCCCAGCATTTT. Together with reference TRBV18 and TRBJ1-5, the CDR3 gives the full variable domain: NAGVMQNPRHLVRRRGQEARLRCSPMKGHSHVYWYRQLPEEGLKFMVYLQKENIIDESGMPKERFSAEFPKEGPSILRIQQVVRGDSAAYFCASSPRAGPQHFGDGTRLSIL.

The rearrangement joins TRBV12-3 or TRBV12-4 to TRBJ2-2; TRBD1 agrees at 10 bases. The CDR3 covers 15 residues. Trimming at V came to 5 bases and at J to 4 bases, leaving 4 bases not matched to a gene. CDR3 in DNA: TGTGCCAGCAGTCACGGGACAGGGGCCACCGGGGAGCTGTTTTTT. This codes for CASSHGTGATGELFF.

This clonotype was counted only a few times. The CDR3: CASSYADGELFF. CDR3 coding DNA: TGTGCCAGCAGTTACGCCGACGGGGAGCTGTTTTTT. V and J are TRBV6-5 and TRBJ2-2, with D uncertain. There are 12 residues in the CDR3. V lost 2 bases, J lost 7 bases, and 5 bases lay in between. The germline gives CDR1 MNHEY, CDR2 SVGAGI.

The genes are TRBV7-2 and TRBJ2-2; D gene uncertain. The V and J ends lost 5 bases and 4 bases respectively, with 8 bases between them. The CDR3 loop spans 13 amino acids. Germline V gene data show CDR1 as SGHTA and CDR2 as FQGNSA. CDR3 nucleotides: TGTGCCAGCAGCCCCGATGTCACCGGGGAGCTGTTTTTT. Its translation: CASSPDVTGELFF.

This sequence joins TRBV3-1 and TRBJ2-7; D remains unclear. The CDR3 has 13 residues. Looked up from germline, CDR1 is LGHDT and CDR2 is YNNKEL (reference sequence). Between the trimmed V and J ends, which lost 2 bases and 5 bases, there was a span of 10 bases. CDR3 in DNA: TGTGCCAGCAGCCAATTGGTCCGGGACGAGCAGTACTTC. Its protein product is CASSQLVRDEQYF.

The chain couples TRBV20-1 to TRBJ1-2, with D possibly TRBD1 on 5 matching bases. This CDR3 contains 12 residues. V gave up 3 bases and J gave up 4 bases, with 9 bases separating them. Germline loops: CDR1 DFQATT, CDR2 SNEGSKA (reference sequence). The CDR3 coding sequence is TGCAGTGCTAGGTCTGGGGCCTATGGCTACACCTTC. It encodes CSARSGAYGYTF.

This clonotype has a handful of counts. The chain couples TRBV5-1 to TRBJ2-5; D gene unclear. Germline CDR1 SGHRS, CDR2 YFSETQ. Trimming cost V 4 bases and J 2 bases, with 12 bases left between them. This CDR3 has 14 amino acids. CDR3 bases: TGCGCCAGCAGCCCCCCTGTGCCACAAGAGACCCAGTACTTC. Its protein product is CASSPPVPQETQYF.

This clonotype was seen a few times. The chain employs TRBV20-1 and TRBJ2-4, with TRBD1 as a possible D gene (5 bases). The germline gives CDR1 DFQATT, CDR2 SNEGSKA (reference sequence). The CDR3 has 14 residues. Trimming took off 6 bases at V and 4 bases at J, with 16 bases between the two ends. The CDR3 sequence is CSASHPTVKNIQYF. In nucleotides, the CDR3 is TGCAGTGCAAGCCATCCGACAGTTAAAAACATTCAGTACTTC.

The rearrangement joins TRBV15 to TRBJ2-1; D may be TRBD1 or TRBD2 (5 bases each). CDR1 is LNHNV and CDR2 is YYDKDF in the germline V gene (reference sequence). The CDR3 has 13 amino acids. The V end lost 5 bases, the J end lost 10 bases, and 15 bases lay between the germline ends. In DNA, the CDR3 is TGTGCCACCAGCCTCGGGTTGTGGGGGGAGCAGTTCTTC. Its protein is CATSLGLWGEQFF.

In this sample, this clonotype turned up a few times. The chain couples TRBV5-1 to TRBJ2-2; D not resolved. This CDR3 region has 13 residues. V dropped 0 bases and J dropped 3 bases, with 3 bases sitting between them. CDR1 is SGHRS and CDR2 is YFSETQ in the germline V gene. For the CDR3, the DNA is TGCGCCAGCAGCTTGGATCACACCGGGGAGCTGTTTTTT. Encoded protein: CASSLDHTGELFF.

The CDR3 DNA follows: TGTGCCAGCTCACCAAGACTAGCGGGAAACCAAGAGACCCAGTACTTC. Translating it yields CASSPRLAGNQETQYF. The V and J genes are TRBV18 and TRBJ2-5; 11 nucleotides align to TRBD2. CDR3 length: 16 residues. Germline assignment: CDR1 KGHSH and CDR2 LQKENI. V was clipped by 2 bases and J by 0 bases; unmatched bases: 2. Supplemented by reference TRBV18 and TRBJ2-5, the full variable domain reads NAGVMQNPRHLVRRRGQEARLRCSPMKGHSHVYWYRQLPEEGLKFMVYLQKENIIDESGMPKERFSAEFPKEGPSILRIQQVVRGDSAAYFCASSPRLAGNQETQYFGPGTRLLVL.

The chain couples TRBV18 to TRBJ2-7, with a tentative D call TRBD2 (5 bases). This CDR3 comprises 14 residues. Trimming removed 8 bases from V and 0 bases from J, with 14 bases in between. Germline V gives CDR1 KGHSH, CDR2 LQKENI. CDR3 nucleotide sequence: TGTGCCAGCCACCGGACGGGGAGCTCCTACGAGCAGTACTTC. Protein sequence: CASHRTGSSYEQYF.

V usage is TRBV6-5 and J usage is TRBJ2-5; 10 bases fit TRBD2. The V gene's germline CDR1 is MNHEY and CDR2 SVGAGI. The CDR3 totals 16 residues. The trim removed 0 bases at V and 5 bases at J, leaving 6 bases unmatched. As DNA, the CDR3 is TGTGCCAGCAGTTACTCGCTAGCGGGAGCAAGGGAGACCCAGTACTTC. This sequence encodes CASSYSLAGARETQYF.